The 8 T cell receptor beta chains below come from one sample, sequenced in a study of T cell changes during pregnancy in multiple sclerosis. Data came from immunoSEQ multiplex PCR; TCRdb stores just in-frame clones and leaves some out. Among 95,000 to 150,000 clones, about 93% were seen once, and the ten largest hold 6.2%. Sequencing used peripheral blood, obtained before pregnancy. These TCRs come from a female donor with multiple sclerosis, enrolled in a pregnancy study.

V is TRBV2 and J is TRBJ2-7; D unclear. The CDR3 covers 11 residues. Trimming pared 7 bases from V and 3 bases from J, leaving 7 bases between. Germline V gene data show CDR1 as SNHLY and CDR2 as FYNNEI. CDR3: CASTPSYEQYF. In nucleotides, the CDR3 is TGTGCCAGCACCCCTAGCTACGAGCAGTACTTC. Looking up the rest from reference TRBV2 and TRBJ2-7 gives the full variable domain: EPEVTQTPSHQVTQMGQEVILRCVPISNHLYFYWYRQILGQKVEFLVSFYNNEISEKSEIFDDQFSVERPDGSNFTLKIRSTKLEDSAMYFCASTPSYEQYFGPGTRLTVT.

The chain recombines TRBV29-1 with TRBJ2-1; no definite D call. The CDR3 runs 14 residues. The V gene lost 6 bases and the J gene lost 0 bases, with 12 bases spanning the gap. Germline V gene lookup returns CDR1 SQVTM and CDR2 ANQGSEA. The CDR3: CSVETLSSYNEQFF. Written as DNA, the CDR3 is TGCAGCGTAGAGACACTGAGCTCCTACAATGAGCAGTTCTTC.

The gene calls are TRBV19 and TRBJ2-1, with a possible D match to TRBD2 (5 bases). Germline CDR1 LNHDA, CDR2 SQIVND (reference sequence). The CDR3 length is 15 residues. Trimming pared 5 bases from V and 6 bases from J, leaving 17 bases between. The CDR3 spells CASSPLGVPGNEQFF. CDR3 nucleotides: TGTGCCAGTAGTCCCCTCGGGGTCCCTGGCAATGAGCAGTTCTTC.

This clone showed up just a few times. V is TRBV13 and J is TRBJ2-6; 9 bases are a match to TRBD2. From germline, CDR1 is PRHDT and CDR2 FYEKMQ (reference sequence). The CDR3 totals 18 residues. V lost 7 bases to trimming and J lost 0 bases; unmatched junction nucleotides: 10. Here the CDR3 reads CASTLWASGTSGANVLTF. The CDR3, as DNA: TGTGCCAGCACCCTTTGGGCTAGCGGGACCTCTGGGGCCAACGTCCTGACTTTC.

This clone has only one observation. The V call is TRBV5-1, the J call TRBJ2-1, with a weak D call TRBD2 (6 bases). This CDR3 contains 14 residues. Germline assignment: CDR1 SGHRS and CDR2 YFSETQ. Trimming took off 1 base at V and 9 bases at J, with 14 bases between the two ends. CDR3 sequence: CASSLSGDYGEQFF. CDR3 coding DNA: TGCGCCAGCAGCTTGTCGGGGGATTACGGTGAGCAGTTCTTC.

The chain joins TRBV29-1 to TRBJ2-1; perhaps TRBD1 as D (5 bases). The ends were cut back, 5 bases at V and 10 bases at J, with 18 bases in the middle. Per germline, CDR1 SQVTM and CDR2 ANQGSEA. CDR3 length: 13 residues. The CDR3 bases are TGCAGCGTTACCGACCAAGGGGTAGGGGAGCAGTTCTTC. Translating gives CSVTDQGVGEQFF.

V is TRBV15 and J is TRBJ2-7; 9 positions agree with TRBD2. V trimming: 3 bases; J trimming: 4 bases; junction bases outside the gene matches: 10. Germline V lookup: CDR1 LNHNV, CDR2 YYDKDF (reference sequence). The CDR3 spans 16 residues. The CDR3 is CATSREAVSGSYEQYF. The CDR3 DNA reads as TGTGCCACCAGCAGGGAGGCTGTTAGCGGGAGTTACGAGCAGTACTTC.

The chain joins TRBV28 to TRBJ2-7; D unclear. The CDR3 loop spans 12 amino acids. With 2 bases removed from V and 6 bases from J, the gap between germline ends came to 8 bases. Germline V gives CDR1 MDHEN, CDR2 SYDVKM. The CDR3 DNA reads TGTGCCAGCAGTTTAGGGCGATTCGAGCAGTACTTC. It encodes CASSLGRFEQYF.